This T cell receptor (beta chain) was identified during a study of blood T cells in healthy people across ages. Findings and limits, study-wide: Older age coincided with a roughly linear decline in TCR beta diversity per million T cells.

Samples had at least 6.5 million PBMCs isolated from them. The CDR3 totals 13 residues. CDR1 is DFQATT, CDR2 SNEGSKA, per germline (reference sequence). A word on this clonotype: Its cognate antigen is unknown. This clone may be a read error of a much larger clone one base away.

A second PCR, run for about 7 to 11 cycles, used a sample-barcoded 5' primer plus a J-beta primer mix. Each cDNA molecule received a tag from a template-switch adaptor that had 12 random nucleotides. TCRdb re-called the 5' RACE reads with MiXCR, one entry per CDR3 protein. The table has 900,000 to 950,000 distinct CDR3 sequences, around 29% seen once. These same data were also listed under a study on T cells of mothers and their children. That paper adds: Clones that were microchimeric and persistent were not detected among T cells.

The V and J genes are TRBV20-1 and TRBJ2-1, with D possibly being TRBD1 or TRBD2 (5 bases each). The clonotype comes from a woman aged 40 to 49 in good health. The sample consisted of blood. The CDR3 sequence: CSAPGQGDNGQFF. Written as DNA, the CDR3 is TGCAGTGCCCCGGGGCAGGGAGACAATGGGCAGTTCTTC.